This T cell receptor beta chain stems from a study of cytomegalovirus exposure and HLA in healthy donors. The V gene's germline CDR1 is DFQATT and CDR2 SNEGSKA (reference sequence). The CDR3 loop spans 10 amino acids. V was cut by 5 bases and J by 8 bases, with 7 bases left in between. The PCR made use of 60 Vbeta and 13 Jbeta primers. Using immunoSEQ multiplex PCR, the repertoire was profiled, and TCRdb retains in-frame clones only, with some absent. The sample includes about 190,000 clones, about 81% of them seen just once. The sequence was obtained from a young woman in good health and CMV-seronegative. The chain has TRBV20-1 and TRBJ2-1; D not resolved. Sequencing was done on a sample of PBMCs. The CDR3 here is CSALFDEQFF. The CDR3 DNA reads as TGCAGTGCTCTCTTCGATGAGCAGTTCTTC.